The 25 T cell receptor beta chains presented below share a single source sample, sequenced in a study of beta chain features in type 1 diabetes listed by TCRdb under 2018. Libraries were made using the immunoSEQ multiplex PCR assay. All of the isolated RNA was reverse transcribed with the High Capacity cDNA Reverse Transcription Kit, so expressed TCRB transcripts were sequenced. Sourced from immuneACCESS, this table was stored by TCRdb with only in-frame sequences that have V and J called. A share of the clones is absent; for the studies checked, an unresolved V gene accounts for under half, and the remainder has no known explanation. This sample is represented by some 230,000 clones; 9.6% of them were singletons. The biggest ten clones account for just under 0.035% of the sample. The specimen was naive CD4+ T cells from blood. The intended sense of this specimen's cell subset or site label: true naive CD4+ T cells. Receptors originate from a woman aged 18-29 years in good health.

This clone was found a few times. The rearrangement uses TRBV29-1 and TRBJ2-5; a weak D match, TRBD2 (6 bases). The CDR3 totals 12 residues. Germline-derived CDR1 and CDR2 are SQVTM and ANQGSEA. Trimming stripped 4 bases from V and 0 bases from J, with 6 bases between. The CDR3 is CSVGTNQETQYF. The CDR3 DNA reads TGCAGCGTTGGGACTAACCAAGAGACCCAGTACTTC.

This clone was seen a few times. The chain combines TRBV15 with TRBJ2-5; D not certain. Germline values: CDR1 LNHNV, CDR2 YYDKDF (reference sequence). V dropped 3 bases and J dropped 5 bases, with 7 bases sitting between them. The CDR3 loop spans 12 amino acids. In nucleotides, the CDR3 is TGTGCCACCAGCAGGGTACTTGAGACCCAGTACTTC. Its protein product is CATSRVLETQYF.

This clone has only a few counts. The chain combines TRBV25-1 with TRBJ1-2, with D unresolved. CDR1 is MGHDK and CDR2 is SYGVNS in the germline V gene. The CDR3 sequence is 11 residues long. V lost 1 base and J lost 8, with 5 bases in between. CDR3 region: CASSELRGYTF. As DNA, the CDR3 is TGTGCCAGCAGTGAATTGCGGGGCTACACCTTC.

The chain joins TRBV5-4 to TRBJ1-1, with a possible D match to TRBD1 (6 bases). This CDR3 has 13 residues. Trimming took off 4 bases at V and 1 base at J, with 8 bases between the two ends. Germline CDR1 is SGHNT and CDR2 is YYREEE (reference sequence). The CDR3 DNA reads as TGTGCCAGCAGCCCCAGGGGGAACACTGAAGCTTTCTTT. Its translation: CASSPRGNTEAFF.

This clone was counted a few times. CDR3 in DNA: TGTGCCAGCTCACCTCAACAAAGAAGGACAGGTTGGGCTTTCTTT. Protein product: CASSPQQRRTGWAFF. The rearrangement links TRBV18 to TRBJ1-1; 7 nucleotides align to TRBD1. Germline V CDR1 and CDR2: KGHSH, LQKENI. The CDR3 has 15 amino acids. V was clipped by 3 bases and J by 11 bases; unmatched bases: 15.

The CDR3, as DNA: TGTGCCTGGAGTGTACTGAAGGGGCGGAATCAGCCCCAGCATTTT. Translated: CAWSVLKGRNQPQHF. The chain couples TRBV30 to TRBJ1-5, with a tentative D call TRBD1 (5 bases). The CDR3 contains 15 residues. CDR1 is GTSNPN, CDR2 SVGIG, per germline (reference sequence). Trimming pared 0 bases from V and 4 bases from J, leaving 13 bases between.

The chain joins TRBV29-1 to TRBJ2-5; 7 nucleotides match TRBD1. V was pared by 6 bases and J by 5 bases, with 12 bases of the junction left unmatched. The CDR3 loop spans 14 amino acids. In germline, CDR1 is SQVTM, CDR2 ANQGSEA. CDR3 DNA: TGCAGCGTCATTAAGAGGGGGCGGGTGGAGACCCAGTACTTC. Its translation is CSVIKRGRVETQYF. Full variable domain (remainder filled in from reference TRBV29-1 and TRBJ2-5): SAVISQKPSRDICQRGTSLTIQCQVDSQVTMMFWYRQQPGQSLTLIATANQGSEATYESGFVIDKFPISRPNLTFSTLTVSNMSPEDSSIYLCSVIKRGRVETQYFGPGTRLLVL.

The chain joins TRBV7-2 to TRBJ1-5; 10 nucleotides match TRBD1. The J segment lost 8 bases and the V segment lost 3 bases, leaving 10 bases of the junction unmatched. The CDR3 has 16 residues. Per the germline V gene, CDR1 is SGHTA and CDR2 is FQGNSA. In DNA form, the CDR3 reads TGTGCCAGCAGCTTTGGTGTGACAGGGGGCCGGGAGCCCCAGCATTTT. The encoded protein is CASSFGVTGGREPQHF.

The chain employs TRBV25-1 and TRBJ2-3; the D gene is possibly TRBD2 (7 bases). V lost 3 bases and J 5 bases, leaving 18 bases between the germline ends. The CDR3 has 16 amino acids. CDR1 and CDR2 from the germline V gene are MGHDK and SYGVNS. The CDR3 bases are TGTGCCAGCAGTGATTTTAAGGGGGGGCATGGAGATACGCAGTATTTT. Amino acid sequence: CASSDFKGGHGDTQYF. Drawing the rest from reference TRBV25-1 and TRBJ2-3, the complete variable domain is EADIYQTPRYLVIGTGKKITLECSQTMGHDKMYWYQQDPGMELHLIHYSYGVNSTEKGDLSSESTVSRIRTEHFPLTLESARPSHTSQYLCASSDFKGGHGDTQYFGPGTRLTVL.

There are a few counts of this clone. V gene TRBV7-2 combines with J gene TRBJ2-3, with 7 bases that match TRBD1. The CDR3 is 14 amino acids. The germline gives CDR1 SGHTA, CDR2 FQGNSA. V dropped 4 bases and J dropped 4; count of bases not matched to a gene: 5. For the CDR3, the DNA is TGTGCCAGCAGCTCAACAGGGGCCCCAGATACGCAGTATTTT. This codes for CASSSTGAPDTQYF.

V usage is TRBV18 and J usage is TRBJ2-3; unclear D gene. The CDR3 spans 13 residues. V gave up 4 bases and J gave up 2 bases, with 7 bases separating them. The V gene's germline CDR1 is KGHSH and CDR2 LQKENI. The CDR3 is CASSQQHTDTQYF. The CDR3 DNA reads TGTGCCAGCTCACAACAACACACAGATACGCAGTATTTT.

The chain carries TRBV5-1 and TRBJ1-4; TRBD1 aligns across 7 bases. Germline V gene lookup returns CDR1 SGHRS and CDR2 YFSETQ. The J segment lost 5 bases and the V segment lost 4 bases, leaving 2 bases of the junction unmatched. This CDR3 spans 13 amino acids. The chain's CDR3 is CASSGTVNEKLFF. CDR3 in DNA: TGCGCCAGCAGCGGGACAGTCAATGAAAAACTGTTTTTT.

Only a few counts were recorded for this clone. CDR3 amino acids: CASSQDGGGQETQYF. The DNA of the CDR3 is TGTGCCAGCAGCCAAGATGGCGGGGGCCAAGAGACCCAGTACTTC. The chain combines TRBV14 with TRBJ2-5; 7 nucleotides match TRBD2. The CDR3 sequence is 15 residues long. Germline loops: CDR1 SGHDN, CDR2 FVKESK. V trimming: 0 bases; J trimming: 1 base; junction bases outside the gene matches: 2.

J is TRBJ1-6 and V is TRBV27; TRBD1 matches at 9 bases. CDR3 length: 16 amino acids. The germline V gene has CDR1 MNHEY and CDR2 SMNVEV (reference sequence). Losses at the gene ends were 3 bases for V and 7 bases for J; bases not matched to a gene: 7. CDR3 DNA: TGTGCCAGCAGTTTCGTCCCCGGGACAGGGAATTCACCCCTCCACTTT. The encoded protein is CASSFVPGTGNSPLHF.

The table lists this clone with a few counts. Here the CDR3 reads CASSPSPRGSQGYTF. CDR3 DNA: TGTGCCAGCTCACCATCGCCCCGCGGGTCTCAAGGCTACACCTTC. The rearrangement joins TRBV18 to TRBJ1-2; D call uncertain. CDR3 length equals 15 residues. Deletions cut 2 bases from V and 8 bases from J, with 18 bases between. Looked up from germline, CDR1 is KGHSH and CDR2 is LQKENI.

There are a few counts of this clone. This chain connects TRBV20-1 to TRBJ2-1; 10 nucleotides align to TRBD1. The CDR3 spans 11 residues. In germline, CDR1 is DFQATT, CDR2 SNEGSKA (reference sequence). Trimming cost V 0 bases and J 14 bases; bases outside gene matches: 1. The chain's CDR3 is CSAREDRGEFF. The CDR3 DNA follows: TGCAGTGCTAGAGAGGACAGGGGGGAGTTCTTC.

This clone has more than one count but fewer than ten. This chain links TRBV5-6 with TRBJ1-2; D call uncertain. Between the trimmed V and J ends, which lost 1 base and 6 bases, there was a span of 10 bases. The CDR3 has 13 amino acids. Germline V gene lookup returns CDR1 SGHDT and CDR2 YYEEEE. DNA of the CDR3: TGTGCCAGCAGCTTGTTGGACTCGGATGGCTACACCTTC. It is translated as CASSLLDSDGYTF.

This clone was detected only a few times. The rearrangement links TRBV14 to TRBJ2-7, with TRBD2 as a possible D gene (5 bases). V was shortened by 8 bases and J by 1 base, with 12 bases between the two germline ends. Germline V gene sequence: CDR1 SGHDN, CDR2 FVKESK. CDR3 length: 13 amino acids. CDR3 bases: TGTGCCAGCGCCCCCGGGAAATCCTACGAGCAGTACTTC. This gives the protein CASAPGKSYEQYF.

This clone appeared a few times. V gene TRBV5-1 combines with J gene TRBJ2-7; the match to TRBD2 covers 11 bases. The germline CDR1 and CDR2 sequences are SGHRS and YFSETQ. The length of the CDR3 is 14 residues. J was trimmed by 6 bases and V by 4 bases; bases with no gene match: 6. The CDR3 spells CASSPTSGTGEQYF. The CDR3, as DNA: TGCGCCAGCAGCCCGACTAGCGGGACGGGCGAGCAGTACTTC. The full variable domain, with the rest looked up from reference TRBV5-1 and TRBJ2-7, is KAGVTQTPRYLIKTRGQQVTLSCSPISGHRSVSWYQQTPGQGLQFLFEYFSETQRNKGNFPGRFSGRQFSNSRSEMNVSTLELGDSALYLCASSPTSGTGEQYFGPGTRLTVT.

The rearrangement joins TRBV6-6 to TRBJ2-5, with 7 positions matching TRBD1. The CDR3 loop spans 16 amino acids. The junction had 11 bases not matched to a gene; V was cut back by 2 bases and J by 5 bases. CDR1 MNHNY and CDR2 SVGAGI come from the germline V gene (reference sequence). This CDR3 is CASSYPDRDLRETQYF. CDR3 nucleotides: TGTGCCAGCAGTTACCCCGACAGGGACCTCCGGGAGACCCAGTACTTC.

This clone was seen a few times. V usage is TRBV19 and J usage is TRBJ2-5, with 11 nucleotides matching TRBD1. This CDR3 comprises 14 residues. The trim removed 4 bases at V and 6 bases at J, leaving 4 bases unmatched. Germline V CDR1 and CDR2: LNHDA, SQIVND (reference sequence). CDR3 nucleotide sequence: TGTGCCAGTAGTAGAGGACAGGGGGCGCAGACCCAGTACTTC. Its translation is CASSRGQGAQTQYF. Based on the CDR3 plus reference TRBV19 and TRBJ2-5, the full variable domain is DGGITQSPKYLFRKEGQNVTLSCEQNLNHDAMYWYRQDPGQGLRLIYYSQIVNDFQKGDIAEGYSVSREKKESFPLTVTSAQKNPTAFYLCASSRGQGAQTQYFGPGTRLLVL.

This clone was seen only a few times. This chain's CDR3 is CASTVGGQSISYISDTQYF. The CDR3 coding sequence is TGTGCCAGCACAGTTGGGGGACAGTCGATAAGTTACATCTCAGATACGCAGTATTTT. This chain connects TRBV7-8 to TRBJ2-3, with 7 bases that match TRBD1. Trimming took 7 bases from V and 4 from J; bases not matched to a gene: 23. The CDR3 sequence is 19 residues long. From germline, CDR1 is SGHVS and CDR2 FQNEAQ.

The gene calls are TRBV13 and TRBJ2-3, with 7 nucleotides matching TRBD1. Germline-derived CDR1 and CDR2 are PRHDT and FYEKMQ (reference sequence). The CDR3 extends over 13 amino acids. After removal of 1 base from V and 6 bases from J, the junction contained 1 base not matched to a gene. The CDR3 DNA sequence: TGTGCCAGCAGCTTAGACAGGGGCGATACGCAGTATTTT. Translating gives CASSLDRGDTQYF.

The chain combines TRBV7-8 with TRBJ1-1, with D perhaps TRBD1 (6 bases). Trimming removed 0 bases at V and 1 base at J, with 18 bases between. The CDR3 is 18 amino acids. The V gene's germline CDR1 is SGHVS and CDR2 FQNEAQ. The CDR3 nucleotides are TGTGCCAGCAGCTTAGCTCGCTTTCCGGGACACCGGAACACTGAAGCTTTCTTT. Translation gives CASSLARFPGHRNTEAFF.

The CDR3 sequence: CATGTGELDTEAFF. The CDR3 nucleotides read TGCGCCACCGGGACAGGGGAGCTGGACACTGAAGCTTTCTTT. The gene calls are TRBV5-1 and TRBJ1-1, with 10 bases identical to TRBD1. Germline loops: CDR1 SGHRS, CDR2 YFSETQ. After removal of 9 bases from V and 3 bases from J, the junction contained 8 bases not matched to a gene. This CDR3 is built from 14 residues.